These 15 T cell receptor beta chains share one sample of origin, sequenced in a study of shared clonotypes between healthy human individuals (dated by TCRdb to the early 2020s). The library relied on the immunoSEQ multiplex PCR assay. TCRdb took this table from immuneACCESS and kept in-frame rearrangements with V and J called. Such tables lack part of the clones; where checked against another copy, unresolved V genes explain under half of the gap, and the rest is unexplained. The sample data list over 1.4 million clones, and more than 95% of these were observed just once. The top ten hold 1.2% of the sample. Sequencing was performed on naive CD4+ T cells sorted from blood. Per the publication, the cell subset or site label means: CD45RA+ positively selected. These receptor sequences come from a man between 25 and 39 years old in good health.

V and J are TRBV7-8 and TRBJ2-6; weak D call: TRBD1 (5 bases). The germline V gene has CDR1 SGHVS and CDR2 FQNEAQ. Trimming left V 0 bases short and J 0 bases short, with 12 bases between. This CDR3 has 18 amino acids. As DNA, the CDR3 is TGTGCCAGCAGCTTAGCGGTGACAGCTGTCTCTGGGGCCAACGTCCTGACTTTC. This codes for CASSLAVTAVSGANVLTF.

This chain connects TRBV28 to TRBJ1-2, with D perhaps TRBD1 (6 bases). V was clipped by 6 bases and J by 3 bases, with 14 bases between them. The CDR3 consists of 14 residues. CDR1 MDHEN and CDR2 SYDVKM come from the germline V gene. CDR3 in DNA: TGTGCCAGCAGACGGTACGGGGGCGACTATGGCTACACCTTC. It is translated as CASRRYGGDYGYTF.

The chain links TRBV27 to TRBJ2-7; possibly TRBD2 for D (5 bases). Trimming took 5 bases from V and 4 from J, leaving 12 bases between them. The length of the CDR3 is 13 residues. The germline V gene has CDR1 MNHEY and CDR2 SMNVEV (reference sequence). CDR3 DNA sequence: TGTGCCAGCAGTCCGACTACGAAATACGAGCAGTACTTC. This gives the protein CASSPTTKYEQYF.

This chain links TRBV5-4 with TRBJ2-2; D may be TRBD1 (5 bases). V lost 7 bases and J 0 bases, leaving 10 bases between the germline ends. Germline V gene data show CDR1 as SGHNT and CDR2 as YYREEE (reference sequence). This CDR3 has 14 residues. CDR3 sequence: CASAQVSNTGELFF. CDR3 coding DNA: TGTGCCAGCGCACAGGTTTCGAACACCGGGGAGCTGTTTTTT.

This chain uses TRBV6-6 with TRBJ2-1, with 9 bases matching TRBD2. Trimming took 6 bases from V and 9 from J; bases not matched to a gene: 12. Germline V gene lookup returns CDR1 MNHNY and CDR2 SVGAGI (reference sequence). The CDR3 covers 15 residues. CDR3 DNA sequence: TGTGCCAGCAGCCCCGCGGCTAGCGGGGTAAGTGAGCAGTTCTTC. Protein: CASSPAASGVSEQFF.

The V call is TRBV18, the J call TRBJ1-5; D not resolved. This CDR3 has 14 residues. V was trimmed by 6 bases and J by 4 bases, leaving 13 bases between them. Germline V gene data show CDR1 as KGHSH and CDR2 as LQKENI. The DNA for the CDR3 is TGTGCCAGCTCCGTCCCGGGGTCAAATCAGCCCCAGCATTTT. Translation gives CASSVPGSNQPQHF.

This clone occurred once. The V gene is TRBV15, the J gene TRBJ2-3; D ambiguous. CDR1 LNHNV and CDR2 YYDKDF come from the germline V gene (reference sequence). This CDR3 is 15 amino acids long. V was clipped by 3 bases and J by 6 bases, with 16 bases between them. CDR3 protein: CATSSLWGSSDTQYF. CDR3 DNA sequence: TGTGCCACCAGCAGTCTGTGGGGATCATCCGATACGCAGTATTTT.

The V gene is TRBV7-3, the J gene TRBJ1-1, with TRBD1 identical over 8 bases. Germline lookup yields CDR1 SGHTA and CDR2 FQGTGA. After removal of 1 base from V and 4 bases from J, the junction contained 5 bases not matched to a gene. This CDR3 spans 15 amino acids. CDR3 sequence reads: CASSLRGQGFTEAFF. The DNA for the CDR3 is TGTGCCAGCAGCTTAAGAGGACAGGGTTTCACTGAAGCTTTCTTT.

The CDR3: CASSPHSGIGGELFF. DNA of the CDR3: TGTGCCAGCAGTCCCCATAGCGGGATTGGCGGGGAGCTGTTTTTT. The V gene is TRBV28, the J gene TRBJ2-2; TRBD2 matches at 8 bases. The germline gives CDR1 MDHEN, CDR2 SYDVKM. V dropped 5 bases and J dropped 7; count of bases not matched to a gene: 9. The CDR3 has 15 residues.

This clone was recorded only once. This chain connects TRBV29-1 to TRBJ2-3; D may be TRBD2 (6 bases). CDR1 is SQVTM and CDR2 is ANQGSEA in the germline V gene. Trimming left V 8 bases short and J 2 bases short, with 14 bases between. The CDR3 covers 13 residues. CDR3 protein: CSLRGRHTDTQYF. For the CDR3, the DNA is TGCAGCCTGCGGGGTAGACACACAGATACGCAGTATTTT.

This clone has just one count. The chain links TRBV14 to TRBJ1-5; no firm D call. This CDR3 comprises 13 residues. Germline CDR1 reads SGHDN; CDR2 reads FVKESK. The ends were cut back, 1 base at V and 6 bases at J, with 7 bases in the middle. CDR3 DNA: TGTGCCAGCAGCCAAGGGGAGGGTCAGCCCCAGCATTTT. The encoded protein is CASSQGEGQPQHF. The whole variable domain, filled in from reference TRBV14 and TRBJ1-5, reads EAGVTQFPSHSVIEKGQTVTLRCDPISGHDNLYWYRRVMGKEIKFLLHFVKESKQDESGMPNNRFLAERTGGTYSTLKVQPAELEDSGVYFCASSQGEGQPQHFGDGTRLSIL.

The V and J genes are TRBV18 and TRBJ2-5; D gene ambiguous. The V end was cut by 2 bases, the J end by 5 bases, with 15 bases between. Germline V CDR1 and CDR2: KGHSH, LQKENI. The CDR3 has 15 amino acids. CDR3 residues: CASSPVPSSRETQYF. The CDR3, as DNA: TGTGCCAGCTCACCAGTTCCATCGTCTAGGGAGACCCAGTACTTC.

The chain is built from TRBV27 and TRBJ2-3; 10 positions agree with TRBD2. V gave up 5 bases and J gave up 1 base; unmatched junction bases: 6. The CDR3 sequence is 16 residues long. Germline values: CDR1 MNHEY, CDR2 SMNVEV (reference sequence). The CDR3 sequence is CASSLLAGARTDTQYF. DNA for the CDR3: TGTGCCAGCAGTCTTCTAGCGGGAGCACGCACAGATACGCAGTATTTT.

The CDR3 reads CASSEAARDGISYEQYF. The CDR3 DNA follows: TGTGCCAGCAGTGAGGCAGCCCGGGACGGGATCTCCTACGAGCAGTACTTC. The V gene is TRBV25-1, the J gene TRBJ2-7; the D gene could be TRBD1 or TRBD2 (5 bases each). Looked up from germline, CDR1 is MGHDK and CDR2 is SYGVNS. Between the trimmed V and J ends, which lost 3 bases and 0 bases, there was a span of 18 bases. The CDR3 totals 17 residues.

The V call is TRBV18, the J call TRBJ2-1; possible D gene TRBD1, 5 bases. The CDR3 extends over 15 amino acids. Germline V gene data show CDR1 as KGHSH and CDR2 as LQKENI. Trimming took off 0 bases at V and 5 bases at J, with 11 bases between the two ends. The CDR3 spells CASSPPQGPHNEQFF. In DNA form, the CDR3 reads TGTGCCAGCTCACCACCTCAGGGTCCGCACAATGAGCAGTTCTTC.